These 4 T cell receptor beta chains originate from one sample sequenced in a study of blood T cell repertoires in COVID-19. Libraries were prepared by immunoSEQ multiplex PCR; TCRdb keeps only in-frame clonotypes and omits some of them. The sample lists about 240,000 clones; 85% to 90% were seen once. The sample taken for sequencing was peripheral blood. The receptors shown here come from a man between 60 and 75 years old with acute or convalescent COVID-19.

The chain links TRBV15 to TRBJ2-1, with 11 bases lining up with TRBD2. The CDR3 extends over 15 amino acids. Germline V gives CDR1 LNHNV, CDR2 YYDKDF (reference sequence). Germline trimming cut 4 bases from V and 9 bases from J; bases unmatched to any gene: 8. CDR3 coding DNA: TGTGCCACCAGCATTTTGCTAGCGGGAGGCGGTGAGCAGTTCTTC. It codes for CATSILLAGGGEQFF.

The CDR3 is CASSFGTSGASPLGETQYF. CDR3 nucleotides: TGCGCCAGCAGCTTCGGGACTAGCGGAGCAAGCCCCCTGGGAGAGACCCAGTACTTC. The chain links TRBV5-1 to TRBJ2-5; 11 nucleotides agree with TRBD2. Unmatched junction bases numbered 16, after V lost 2 bases and J lost 4 bases. This CDR3 is 19 amino acids long. Germline loops: CDR1 SGHRS, CDR2 YFSETQ.

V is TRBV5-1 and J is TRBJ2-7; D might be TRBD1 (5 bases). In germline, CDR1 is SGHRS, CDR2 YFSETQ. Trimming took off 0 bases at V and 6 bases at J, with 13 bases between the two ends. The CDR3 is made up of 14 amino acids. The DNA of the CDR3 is TGCGCCAGCAGCTTGGCCAGCGATGGGGCCGAGCAGTACTTC. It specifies CASSLASDGAEQYF.

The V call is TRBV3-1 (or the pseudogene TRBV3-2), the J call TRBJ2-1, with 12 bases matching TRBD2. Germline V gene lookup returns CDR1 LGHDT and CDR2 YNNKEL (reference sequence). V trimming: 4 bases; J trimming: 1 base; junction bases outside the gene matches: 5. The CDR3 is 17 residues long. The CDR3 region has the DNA TGTGCCAGCAGCCCTCGACTAGCGGGAGCGTCCTACAATGAGCAGTTCTTC. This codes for CASSPRLAGASYNEQFF.